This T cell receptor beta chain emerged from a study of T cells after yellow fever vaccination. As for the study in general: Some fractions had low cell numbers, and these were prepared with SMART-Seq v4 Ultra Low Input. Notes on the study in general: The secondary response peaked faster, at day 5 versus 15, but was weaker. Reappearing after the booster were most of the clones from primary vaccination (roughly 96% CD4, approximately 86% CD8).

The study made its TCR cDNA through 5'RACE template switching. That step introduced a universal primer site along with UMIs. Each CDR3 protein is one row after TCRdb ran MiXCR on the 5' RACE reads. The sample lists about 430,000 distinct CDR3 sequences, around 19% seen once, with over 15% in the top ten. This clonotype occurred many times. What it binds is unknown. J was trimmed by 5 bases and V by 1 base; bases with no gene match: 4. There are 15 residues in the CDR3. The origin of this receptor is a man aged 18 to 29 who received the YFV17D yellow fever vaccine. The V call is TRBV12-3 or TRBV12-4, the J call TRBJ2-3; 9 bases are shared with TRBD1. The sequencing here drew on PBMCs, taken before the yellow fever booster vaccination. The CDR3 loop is CASSLDRTGVDTQYF. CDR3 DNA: TGTGCCAGCAGTTTAGATCGGACAGGGGTAGATACGCAGTATTTT.